Below, 6 T cell receptor beta chains from the same sample are listed, as sequenced in a study of neoadjuvant anti-PD-1 for oral cavity cancer. Clones were sequenced by immunoSEQ multiplex PCR, and TCRdb holds only the in-frame ones, with some missing. The data hold around 13,000 clones, with approximately 70% observed a single time. The sequenced sample was PBMCs, obtained before nivolumab (anti-PD-1) treatment. All receptors derive from a person between 40 and 80 years old with oral cavity squamous cell carcinoma.

The chain joins TRBV7-8 to TRBJ1-2; D is unclear. CDR1 and CDR2 (germline): SGHVS, FQNEAQ. This CDR3 comprises 15 residues. Deletions cut 5 bases from V and 0 bases from J, with 13 bases between. CDR3 DNA: TGTGCCAGCAGCCAGCCTTCTTGGACTAACTATGGCTACACCTTC. Translating it yields CASSQPSWTNYGYTF.

The chain carries TRBV2 and TRBJ2-1; 7 bases match TRBD2. CDR3 length equals 12 residues. Germline V gene sequence: CDR1 SNHLY, CDR2 FYNNEI. The J segment lost 8 bases and the V segment lost 4 bases, leaving 2 bases of the junction unmatched. The CDR3 region has the DNA TGTGCCAGCAGTGGGACTAGTTATGAGCAGTTCTTC. It is translated as CASSGTSYEQFF.

V gene TRBV28 combines with J gene TRBJ2-7; D perhaps matches TRBD2 (6 bases). The V gene lost 5 bases and the J gene lost 3 bases, with 17 bases spanning the gap. The V gene's germline CDR1 is MDHEN and CDR2 SYDVKM. The CDR3 runs to 15 residues. The CDR3 sequence: CASSTLPAGGYEQYF. CDR3 in DNA: TGTGCCAGCAGTACCCTCCCAGCGGGTGGCTACGAGCAGTACTTC.

This chain links TRBV7-8 with TRBJ1-2, with D tentatively TRBD1 (6 bases). V was pared by 1 base and J by 5 bases, with 11 bases between. This CDR3 region has 14 residues. The V gene's germline CDR1 is SGHVS and CDR2 FQNEAQ. CDR3 region: CASSLEGTRYGYTF. The DNA of the CDR3 is TGTGCCAGCAGCTTAGAAGGGACACGTTATGGCTACACCTTC.

The CDR3 DNA follows: TGTGCCAGCACTGGAACCTCCTACAATGAGCAGTTCTTC. Protein product: CASTGTSYNEQFF. The V and J genes are TRBV7-9 and TRBJ2-1; D not resolved. CDR3 length equals 13 residues. Germline-derived CDR1 and CDR2 are SEHNR and FQNEAQ (reference sequence). Trimming took 7 bases from V and 0 from J, leaving 7 bases between them. Combining the CDR3 with reference TRBV7-9 and TRBJ2-1 gives the whole variable domain DTGVSQNPRHKITKRGQNVTFRCDPISEHNRLYWYRQTLGQGPEFLTYFQNEAQLEKSRLLSDRFSAERPKGSFSTLEIQRTEQGDSAMYLCASTGTSYNEQFFGPGTRLTVL.

This chain uses TRBV5-6 with TRBJ2-6, with D possibly being TRBD2 (5 bases). This CDR3 contains 15 residues. The ends were cut back, 1 base at V and 8 bases at J, with 13 bases in the middle. Germline values: CDR1 SGHDT, CDR2 YYEEEE. The CDR3 bases are TGTGCCAGCAGCTTGATTCCCGACTATTCCAACGTCCTGACTTTC. Translating gives CASSLIPDYSNVLTF. Full variable domain (rest looked up from reference TRBV5-6 and TRBJ2-6): DAGVTQSPTHLIKTRGQQVTLRCSPKSGHDTVSWYQQALGQGPQFIFQYYEEEERQRGNFPDRFSGHQFPNYSSELNVNALLLGDSALYLCASSLIPDYSNVLTFGAGSRLTVL.